This TCR beta chain emerged from a study of T-cell reconstitution after alpha-beta-depleted transplantation in children. This clonotype was seen at least ten times. Its antigen is undetermined. Losses at the gene ends were 7 bases for V and 3 bases for J; bases not matched to a gene: 1. CDR3 length equals 12 residues. In germline, CDR1 is SQVTM, CDR2 ANQGSEA. Whole-study results and caveats: Reportedly, roughly two months post-transplant, alpha-beta T cells arose from several hundred expanded graft clones. Some patients' high day-60 TCRbeta diversity was traced to surviving recipient T cells and thymic progenitors. T-cell counts and diversity were attributed mostly to newly produced T cells one year after transplant.

The TCRbeta library was prepared with unique molecular identifiers. Via MiXCR, TCRdb re-called the PCR reads, giving one row per CDR3 protein. Of about a million distinct CDR3 sequences in the sample, 25% to 30% are singletons; the top ten hold 28%. Sequenced here: PBMCs, mostly from graft donor cells, sampled 360 days after TCRalphabeta/CD19-depleted stem cell transplant. The receptor's source is a boy less than two years old who had a stem cell transplant for SCID, so the T cells may come from the graft donor. The genes are TRBV29-1 and TRBJ2-1, with 9 bases that match TRBD1. CDR3 region: CSAGQGYNEQFF. Written as DNA, the CDR3 is TGCAGCGCGGGACAGGGCTACAATGAGCAGTTCTTC.